This T cell receptor (beta chain) was identified during a study of cytomegalovirus exposure and HLA in healthy donors. Trimming removed 6 bases from V and 6 bases from J; junction bases left unmatched: 2. The CDR3 runs to 11 residues. Germline-derived CDR1 and CDR2 are SNHLY and FYNNEI. Clones were read by immunoSEQ multiplex PCR, and TCRdb kept only the in-frame ones, dropping some. The sample contains fewer than 300,000 clones, around 87% of which appear only once. The TCR sequence derives from a woman aged 18-29 years in good health and CMV-seronegative. The specimen sequenced was PBMCs. The chain recombines TRBV2 with TRBJ2-7; 7 nucleotides agree with TRBD1. The CDR3 coding sequence is TGTGCCAGCAGACAGGGGACCGAGCAGTACTTC. Residues: CASRQGTEQYF.